These T cell receptor beta chains were read from a single sample in a study of blood T cell repertoires in COVID-19. Clones were sequenced by immunoSEQ multiplex PCR, and TCRdb holds only the in-frame ones, with some missing. The sample contains approximately 180,000 clones, 85% to 90% of which appear only once. The sample comprised PBMCs or T cells enriched from blood (not recorded which). The receptor set was obtained from a man aged 40-55 years who had recovered from COVID-19. Each CDR3 is given with its conserved first and last residue. Fields, in order: clone size, J gene, D gene, V gene, CDR3 DNA, CDR3 protein. The D gene is left open where the match is weak. The listing skips clone size in some rows; elsewhere it reads once, few, many or a size class.

- | TRBJ2-1 | TRBD1 | TRBV9 | TGTGCCAGCAGCGTAGCTTGGGGACAGGGGGCGCGTAATGAGCAGTTCTTC | CASSVAWGQGARNEQFF
- | TRBJ1-6 | - | TRBV19 | TGTGCCAGTAGTATTGAACAGACCGCTCTCCCCCTCCACTTT | CASSIEQTALPLHF
- | TRBJ1-5 | - | TRBV6-2/TRBV6-3 | TGTGCCAGCAGTTACCCTAAAGAAATCGGAGCTCCCAATCAGCCCCAGCATTTT | CASSYPKEIGAPNQPQHF
- | TRBJ1-5 | - | TRBV21-1 | TGTGCCAGCAGCCCTTGGGACAGGATCAATCAGCCCCAGCATTTT | CASSPWDRINQPQHF
few | TRBJ2-5 | TRBD1 | TRBV20-1 | TGCAGCGCGACAGGGGGGGAGACCCAGTACTTC | CSATGGETQYF
- | TRBJ1-4 | - | TRBV5-1 | TGCGCCAGCAGCCAGGACAGCCAGAATGAAAAACTGTTTTTT | CASSQDSQNEKLFF
few | TRBJ1-4 | - | TRBV5-1 | TGCGCCAGCAGCTTGGACAGGGTTCATGAAAAACTGTTTTTT | CASSLDRVHEKLFF
- | TRBJ1-2 | TRBD1 | TRBV7-9 | TGTGCCAGCAGCTTAGGGACAGGGGATGAGCTATACTATGGCTACACCTTC | CASSLGTGDELYYGYTF
- | TRBJ2-6 | - | TRBV29-1 | TGCAGCGTTGCGGGGTTGGCCAACGTCCTGACTTTC | CSVAGLANVLTF
- | TRBJ2-1 | TRBD2 | TRBV5-4 | TGTGCCAGCACCCTTGGGACCGGGCGGGAGGACTCCTACAATGAGCAGTTCTTC | CASTLGTGREDSYNEQFF
- | TRBJ2-7 | - | TRBV5-1 | TGCGCCAGCAGCTTGGGGGCTTTCCCTTCGGACTACGAGCAGTACTTC | CASSLGAFPSDYEQYF
- | TRBJ1-4 | TRBD1 | TRBV5-6 | TGTGCCAGCAGCTTAAACCGGGACAGGGTTCGTGAAAAACTGTTTTTT | CASSLNRDRVREKLFF
- | TRBJ2-1 | TRBD1 | TRBV10-3 | TGTGCCATCAGTGAGCCTAGACAGGGGTCCCCTCTTTATGAGCAGTTCTTC | CAISEPRQGSPLYEQFF
- | TRBJ2-5 | TRBD1 | TRBV27 | TGTGCCAGCAGTTTCTCCCTGCAGGGGGCGGAAGAGACCCAGTACTTC | CASSFSLQGAEETQYF
- | TRBJ2-3 | - | TRBV6-5 | TGTGCCAGCAGTTACAGCGGGGAGGGGGCAGATACGCAGTATTTT | CASSYSGEGADTQYF
once | TRBJ2-7 | - | TRBV5-1 | TGCGCCAGCAGCTCCGGCGGGACGTTGCCCTACGAGCAGTACTTC | CASSSGGTLPYEQYF
once | TRBJ1-5 | TRBD1 | TRBV9 | TGTGCCAGCAGCGTATCGAGACAGGGAGAGAATAGCAATCAGCCCCAGCATTTT | CASSVSRQGENSNQPQHF
- | TRBJ2-2 | - | TRBV7-2 | TGTGCCAGCAGAGAGCGGAGAAACACCGGGGAGCTGTTTTTT | CASRERRNTGELFF
- | TRBJ2-1 | TRBD1 | TRBV18 | TGTGCCAGCTCACCAACAGGGACAGACAATGAGCAGTTCTTC | CASSPTGTDNEQFF
- | TRBJ2-1 | TRBD2 | TRBV11-2 | TGTGCCAGCAGCTTAAGGCTAGCGGGAGGTGCTGTCCCTGAGCAGTTCTTC | CASSLRLAGGAVPEQFF
- | TRBJ2-5 | - | TRBV30 | TGTGCCTGTAGGAAGTGGCAGGGGACCGATATAGCCCAGTACTTC | CACRKWQGTDIAQYF
- | TRBJ1-1 | TRBD1 | TRBV28 | TGTGCCAGCAGTAGCCCAACAGGGGGGAGCACTGAAGCTTTCTTT | CASSSPTGGSTEAFF
- | TRBJ2-7 | TRBD2 | TRBV11-1 | TGTGCCAGCAGCTTAAGGCGGGAGAGCTACGAGCAGTACTTC | CASSLRRESYEQYF
- | TRBJ2-2 | TRBD1 | TRBV5-4 | TGTGCCAGCAGCTTGCCGGGACAGGGGGCCGCCGGGGAGCTGTTTTTT | CASSLPGQGAAGELFF